These T cell receptor beta chains were read from a single sample in a study of cytomegalovirus exposure and HLA in healthy donors. Profiled with immunoSEQ multiplex PCR; TCRdb holds only in-frame clones, not every one. The sample lists around 100,000 clones, about four fifths occurring once. The sample consisted of PBMCs. Receptors originate from a man aged 25 to 40 in good health and CMV-seronegative. CDR3s include the opening cysteine and the closing phenylalanine or tryptophan. D genes are given only for firm matches. Rows may omit the clone size; those that give it use once, few, many or a size class.

J,size,D,V,CDR3,DNA
TRBJ2-7,-,TRBD2,TRBV5-4,CASSLSSGLAVTQQYF,TGTGCCAGCAGCTTATCTTCCGGTCTAGCGGTCACGCAGCAGTACTTC
TRBJ2-1,-,TRBD2,TRBV4-3,CASSRLTSGIYNEQFF,TGCGCCAGCAGCCGCCTGACTAGCGGAATCTACAATGAGCAGTTCTTC
TRBJ1-1,-,-,TRBV4-3,CASSQDWGRDTEAFF,TGCGCCAGCAGCCAAGACTGGGGGAGGGACACTGAAGCTTTCTTT
TRBJ2-5,-,TRBD1,TRBV7-9,CASSLRQGARETQYF,TGTGCCAGCAGCCTAAGACAGGGGGCGAGAGAGACCCAGTACTTC
TRBJ1-2,once,-,TRBV14,CASSQGVRGGYTF,TGTGCCAGCAGCCAAGGTGTGCGAGGTGGCTACACCTTC
TRBJ2-3,-,-,TRBV7-8,CASSLGQGKSTDTQYF,TGTGCCAGCAGCTTAGGCCAGGGGAAGAGCACAGATACGCAGTATTTT
TRBJ2-7,-,TRBD1,TRBV25-1,CASSGGTVPSYEQYF,TGTGCCAGCAGTGGAGGGACAGTCCCCTCCTACGAGCAGTACTTC
TRBJ2-7,-,TRBD1,TRBV27,CASCWDGRGLCEQYF,TGTGCCAGCTGCTGGGATGGCAGGGGGCTGTGCGAGCAGTACTTC
TRBJ1-3,few,TRBD1,TRBV30,CAWSRTGVGNTIYF,TGTGCCTGGTCCCGGACAGGGGTTGGAAACACCATATATTTT
TRBJ1-1,-,-,TRBV5-5,CASSDSSPRGTEAFF,TGTGCCAGCAGTGATTCATCCCCTCGGGGCACTGAAGCTTTCTTT
TRBJ2-7,-,-,TRBV2,CASAGMLYSYEQYF,TGTGCCAGCGCCGGGATGCTATACTCCTACGAGCAGTACTTC
TRBJ1-5,-,TRBD1,TRBV2,CASSDRGLGGNQPQHF,TGTGCCAGCAGTGACAGGGGGCTAGGAGGCAATCAGCCCCAGCATTTT
TRBJ1-2,-,-,TRBV7-8,CASGRGTNYGYTF,TGTGCCAGCGGACGAGGGACTAACTATGGCTACACCTTC
TRBJ1-2,-,-,TRBV5-1,CASSLDRGLGYGYTF,TGCGCCAGCAGCTTGGACCGGGGGTTAGGGTATGGCTACACCTTC
TRBJ2-2,-,-,TRBV9,CASSVEDIYTGELFF,TGTGCCAGCAGCGTAGAGGACATCTACACCGGGGAGCTGTTTTTT
TRBJ2-7,-,TRBD2,TRBV19,CASSREPGRALAGGLYEQYF,TGTGCCAGTAGCCGCGAACCGGGCAGGGCACTAGCGGGGGGCCTCTACGAGCAGTACTTC
TRBJ2-7,-,-,TRBV6-5,CASSYLTGYEQYF,TGTGCCAGCAGTTACCTGACAGGCTACGAGCAGTACTTC
TRBJ2-3,-,TRBD2,TRBV29-1,CSVLPGLAGKDTQYF,TGCAGCGTCCTTCCGGGACTAGCGGGAAAAGATACGCAGTATTTT
TRBJ2-1,once,TRBD2,TRBV11-2,CASSVGTSGPSNEQFF,TGTGCCAGCAGCGTCGGGACTAGCGGACCCTCCAATGAGCAGTTCTTC
TRBJ1-2,-,TRBD1,TRBV10-3,CAISGGTGSPVVF,TGTGCCATCAGTGGCGGGACAGGGTCTCCCGTGGTCTTC
TRBJ2-7,-,TRBD2,TRBV5-1,CASSLLGVAGEYEQYF,TGCGCCAGCAGCTTGTTGGGGGTAGCGGGGGAATACGAGCAGTACTTC
TRBJ2-3,-,-,TRBV7-3,CASSLRDTTDTQYF,TGTGCCAGCAGTCTCCGGGACACTACAGATACGCAGTATTTT
TRBJ2-3,-,-,TRBV28,CASSLGGGETDTQYF,TGTGCCAGCAGTTTAGGAGGGGGCGAGACGGATACGCAGTATTTT
TRBJ1-4,-,-,TRBV28,CASSQPTPGGGFNEKLFF,TGTGCCAGCAGCCAACCAACTCCCGGGGGGGGTTTTAATGAAAAACTGTTTTTT
TRBJ1-5,-,-,TRBV29-1,CSVAMRGRNQPQHF,TGCAGCGTTGCGATGCGGGGCCGGAATCAGCCCCAGCATTTT
TRBJ1-1,-,TRBD1,TRBV30,CAWRRTGVTEAFF,TGTGCCTGGAGACGGACAGGGGTGACTGAAGCTTTCTTT
TRBJ2-3,-,TRBD2,TRBV4-2,CASSQGGLAKITDTQYF,TGTGCCAGCAGCCAAGGGGGACTAGCGAAAATAACAGATACGCAGTATTTT
TRBJ1-3,-,-,TRBV5-1,CASSSTDRSSGNTIYF,TGCGCCAGCAGCTCAACAGACAGATCCTCTGGAAACACCATATATTTT
TRBJ1-3,few,-,TRBV7-8,CASSLVLRGGFGNTIYF,TGTGCCAGCAGCTTAGTTTTGCGGGGAGGATTTGGAAACACCATATATTTT
TRBJ2-2,many,TRBD2,TRBV30,CAWSLLAEHTGELFF,TGTGCCTGGAGTTTACTAGCGGAACACACCGGGGAGCTGTTTTTT
TRBJ2-3,-,TRBD1,TRBV11-2,CASSSGWTGGGTDTQYF,TGTGCCAGCAGCTCAGGGTGGACAGGGGGTGGCACAGATACGCAGTATTTT
TRBJ1-1,-,-,TRBV10-3,CAISESEGSEAFF,TGTGCCATCAGTGAGTCAGAGGGTTCTGAAGCTTTCTTT
TRBJ2-6,few,-,TRBV4-3,CASSQDSGGSWANVLTF,TGCGCCAGCAGCCAGGATTCAGGAGGGAGCTGGGCCAACGTCCTGACTTTC
TRBJ2-1,-,TRBD2,TRBV29-1,CSVEGLAGRSSYNEQFF,TGCAGCGTTGAGGGACTAGCGGGAAGGAGCTCCTACAATGAGCAGTTCTTC
TRBJ2-3,-,TRBD2,TRBV2,CASSEIGYSGRSTDTQYF,TGTGCCAGCAGTGAAATAGGATATAGCGGGAGGAGCACAGATACGCAGTATTTT
TRBJ1-4,-,-,TRBV25-1,CASSEVVDEKLFF,TGTGCCAGCAGCGAGGTGGTGGATGAAAAACTGTTTTTT
TRBJ1-5,-,TRBD1,TRBV5-6,CASSSDRDQPQHF,TGTGCCAGCAGCTCCGACAGGGATCAGCCCCAGCATTTT
TRBJ2-2,once,-,TRBV19,CASSMGGGPRTGELFF,TGTGCCAGTAGTATGGGAGGAGGGCCCCGCACCGGGGAGCTGTTTTTT
TRBJ2-7,once,TRBD1,TRBV18,CASVSIQGFPSEQYF,TGTGCCAGCGTATCCATACAGGGGTTTCCCTCCGAGCAGTACTTC
TRBJ2-2,-,-,TRBV11-2,CASSTYTGELFF,TGTGCCAGCAGCACGTATACGGGAGAGCTGTTTTTT
TRBJ2-7,-,TRBD2,TRBV15,CATSRVSAGASEQYF,TGTGCCACCAGCAGAGTTTCGGCGGGAGCCTCCGAGCAGTACTTC
TRBJ1-6,-,TRBD1,TRBV11-2,CASSLIAGQGGNSPLHF,TGTGCCAGCAGCTTAATAGCGGGACAGGGTGGAAATTCACCCCTCCACTTT
TRBJ2-7,once,TRBD1,TRBV7-8,CASSLGQGDEQYF,TGTGCCAGCAGCTTAGGACAGGGCGACGAGCAGTACTTC
TRBJ2-1,-,TRBD2,TRBV11-2,CASSLLAGLGTNEQFF,TGTGCCAGCAGCTTATTGGCGGGACTAGGAACTAATGAGCAGTTCTTC
TRBJ1-2,-,-,TRBV29-1,CSVEDLNYGYTF,TGCAGCGTTGAAGACCTCAACTATGGCTACACCTTC
TRBJ1-1,-,-,TRBV5-1,CASSQQALNTEAFF,TGCGCCAGCAGCCAACAGGCCCTGAACACTGAAGCTTTCTTT
TRBJ2-1,-,TRBD1,TRBV12-5,CASGLPGQGKNEQFF,TGTGCTAGTGGTTTGCCGGGACAGGGTAAAAATGAGCAGTTCTTC
TRBJ2-3,-,TRBD2,TRBV11-2,CASSLAGLAGATDTQYF,TGTGCCAGCAGCTTAGCGGGACTAGCGGGAGCGACAGATACGCAGTATTTT
TRBJ1-2,-,-,TRBV7-9,CASSPTQGYGYTF,TGTGCCAGCAGCCCGACTCAGGGTTACGGCTACACCTTC
TRBJ2-3,once,-,TRBV10-3,CAISAGRGSTDTQYF,TGTGCCATCAGTGCGGGTCGGGGTAGCACAGATACGCAGTATTTT